The clone carrying this T cell receptor (beta chain) was observed once. Its matching antigen is unknown. The data are from a study of OX40 agonist ivuxolimab in advanced cancers. Study-level background: With ivuxolimab, an agonistic anti-OX40 (CD134) antibody, patients were treated. A partial response was reached by three patients: one with hepatocellular carcinoma and two with cutaneous melanoma.

Germline V gene data show CDR1 as KGHSH and CDR2 as LQKENI. The CDR3 runs to 17 residues. V trimming: 2 bases; J trimming: 4 bases; junction bases outside the gene matches: 10. The study, taken as a whole, reports: By week 6 at 0.1 to 3.0 mg/kg, blood CD4+ and CD8+ T cells had expanded clonally.

Using immunoSEQ multiplex PCR, the repertoire was profiled, and TCRdb retains in-frame clones only, with some absent. The data hold about 53,000 clones, with roughly 90% observed a single time. The chain carries TRBV18 and TRBJ2-3; TRBD2 aligns across 9 bases. Sequencing was performed on CD4+ or CD8+ T cells sorted from blood, taken in a trial of the OX40 agonist ivuxolimab. The sequence derives from an adult with an advanced solid tumor such as melanoma, head and neck, liver or kidney cancer. CDR3 loop: CASSPGSSGTFPDTQYF. DNA for the CDR3: TGTGCCAGCTCACCAGGGTCTAGCGGGACGTTCCCAGATACGCAGTATTTT.